Below, 11 T cell receptor beta chains from the same sample are listed, as sequenced in a study of cytomegalovirus exposure and HLA in healthy donors (dated by TCRdb to about 2017). Library preparation was by the immunoSEQ multiplex PCR assay. For the multiplex PCR, a mixture combining 60 forward primers for TCR Vbeta segments and 13 reverse primers for TCR Jbeta segments was used. Here the immuneACCESS table is served through TCRdb, limited to in-frame sequences with V and J called. Missing clones are a known gap in these copies; in checked studies unresolved V genes cover under half, and the rest lacks a known reason. For this sample the table gives about 140,000 clones, of which 76% were detected only once. The top ten hold 3% to 3.5% of the sample. Sample: PBMCs. These receptors all come from a male donor in good health and CMV-seronegative.

This chain joins TRBV6-5 and TRBJ1-6; 8 bases map to TRBD1. The CDR3 has 14 residues. CDR1 is MNHEY and CDR2 is SVGAGI in the germline V gene. Trimming removed 6 bases from V and 10 bases from J; junction bases left unmatched: 8. CDR3 amino acids: CASRRDRGMSPLHF. The CDR3 DNA reads as TGTGCCAGCAGACGCGACAGGGGTATGTCACCCCTCCACTTT.

This chain links TRBV4-1 with TRBJ2-7; D perhaps matches TRBD2 (5 bases). The CDR3 consists of 14 residues. V gave up 0 bases and J gave up 4 bases, with 10 bases separating them. Germline CDR1 reads MGHRA; CDR2 reads YSYEKL. The chain's CDR3 is CASSQDRWTYEQYF. The DNA of the CDR3 is TGCGCCAGCAGCCAAGACAGGTGGACTTACGAGCAGTACTTC.

The rearrangement joins TRBV27 to TRBJ2-5; D perhaps matches TRBD1 (7 bases). With the DNA end fitting TRBJ2-7 better, the J assignment may be wrong. There are 15 residues in the CDR3. Germline V gene sequence: CDR1 MNHEY, CDR2 SMNVEV (reference sequence). The CDR3: CASSLSQGGPYEQYF. The CDR3 coding sequence is TGTGCCAGCAGTTTATCTCAGGGGGGCCCCTACGAGCAGTACTTC.

This clone came up a few times. V is TRBV7-8 and J is TRBJ2-1; a weak D match, TRBD2 (5 bases). CDR1 is SGHVS, CDR2 FQNEAQ, per germline. V lost 0 bases and J lost 0, with 6 bases in between. This CDR3 spans 15 amino acids. The CDR3 sequence is CASSLARVSYNEQFF. The CDR3 DNA sequence: TGTGCCAGCAGCTTAGCGCGGGTCTCCTACAATGAGCAGTTCTTC. Based on the CDR3 plus reference TRBV7-8 and TRBJ2-1, the full variable domain is GAGVSQSPRYKVAKRGQDVALRCDPISGHVSLFWYQQALGQGPEFLTYFQNEAQLDKSGLPSDRFFAERPEGSVSTLKIQRTQQEDSAVYLCASSLARVSYNEQFFGPGTRLTVL.

This chain's CDR3 is CASSWGQGNGYTF. DNA for the CDR3: TGTGCCAGCAGTTGGGGACAGGGGAATGGCTACACCTTC. The chain combines TRBV27 with TRBJ1-2; 10 nucleotides match TRBD1. Germline-derived CDR1 and CDR2 are MNHEY and SMNVEV (reference sequence). V lost 4 bases and J lost 6; bases outside the gene matches: 2. The CDR3 runs 13 residues.

The chain is built from TRBV9 and TRBJ1-5, with 11 bases aligning to TRBD1. Germline CDR1 reads SGDLS; CDR2 reads YYNGEE. The V segment lost 5 bases and the J segment 3 bases; nucleotides outside the gene matches: 16. The CDR3 is 19 residues long. In nucleotides, the CDR3 is TGTGCCAGCAGTGCAGCCTTCCCGGGACAGGGGGAAGACAATCAGCCCCAGCATTTT. Translation gives CASSAAFPGQGEDNQPQHF.

This chain links TRBV4-3 with TRBJ2-1; 8 nucleotides align to TRBD2. Trimming at V came to 2 bases and at J to 4 bases, leaving 4 bases not matched to a gene. The CDR3 contains 15 residues. Germline V gives CDR1 LGHNA, CDR2 YSLEER. Here the CDR3 reads CASSQPSGGYNEQFF. The DNA of the CDR3 is TGCGCCAGCAGCCAACCCAGCGGGGGATACAATGAGCAGTTCTTC.

The chain is built from TRBV9 and TRBJ2-3, with D possibly TRBD2 on 7 matching bases. The CDR3 covers 15 residues. With 0 bases removed from V and 3 bases from J, the gap between germline ends came to 11 bases. Per germline, CDR1 SGDLS and CDR2 YYNGEE. The CDR3 spells CASSVGGGGTDTQYF. In DNA form, the CDR3 reads TGTGCCAGCAGCGTAGGGGGAGGGGGAACAGATACGCAGTATTTT. Drawing the rest from reference TRBV9 and TRBJ2-3, the complete variable domain is DSGVTQTPKHLITATGQRVTLRCSPRSGDLSVYWYQQSLDQGLQFLIQYYNGEERAKGNILERFSAQQFPDLHSELNLSSLELGDSALYFCASSVGGGGTDTQYFGPGTRLTVL.

Concerning this clone: A junction end diverges from the germline sequence, so it may reflect a read error. Other nucleotide sequences from this sample produce the same CDR3. The chain couples TRBV30 to TRBJ2-2; 7 bases match TRBD1. CDR3 length: 13 residues. The germline CDR1 and CDR2 sequences are GTSNPN and SVGIG (reference sequence). The CDR3, as DNA: TGCGCCTGGAGCCCTACAGGGGCCGGGGAGCTGTTTTTT. It is translated as CAWSPTGAGELFF.

This chain uses TRBV5-1 with TRBJ2-2; possibly TRBD1 for D (6 bases). V lost 0 bases and J 4 bases, leaving 13 bases between the germline ends. CDR3 size: 16 residues. Per germline, CDR1 SGHRS and CDR2 YFSETQ. The CDR3: CASSLAQGLGTGELFF. CDR3 nucleotides: TGCGCCAGCAGCTTGGCCCAGGGGCTAGGCACCGGGGAGCTGTTTTTT.

This clone turned up a few times. In nucleotides, the CDR3 is TGCGCCAGCAGCCATGATAGGGGAACGGAGACCTATGGCTACACCTTC. Translating gives CASSHDRGTETYGYTF. The chain carries TRBV4-1 and TRBJ1-2, with D possibly being TRBD1 (5 bases). Germline CDR1 MGHRA, CDR2 YSYEKL. The CDR3 contains 16 residues. The ends were cut back, 3 bases at V and 4 bases at J, with 18 bases in the middle.